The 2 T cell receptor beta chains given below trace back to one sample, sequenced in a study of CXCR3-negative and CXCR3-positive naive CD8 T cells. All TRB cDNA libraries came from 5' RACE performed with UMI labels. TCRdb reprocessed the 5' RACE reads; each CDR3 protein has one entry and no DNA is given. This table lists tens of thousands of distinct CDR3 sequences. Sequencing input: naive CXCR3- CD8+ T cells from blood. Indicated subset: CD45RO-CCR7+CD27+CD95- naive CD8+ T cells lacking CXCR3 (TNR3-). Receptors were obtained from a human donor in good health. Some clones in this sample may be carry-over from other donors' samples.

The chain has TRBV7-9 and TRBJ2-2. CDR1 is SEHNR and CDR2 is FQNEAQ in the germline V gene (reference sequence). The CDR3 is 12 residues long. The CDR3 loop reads CASSLKPGELFF.

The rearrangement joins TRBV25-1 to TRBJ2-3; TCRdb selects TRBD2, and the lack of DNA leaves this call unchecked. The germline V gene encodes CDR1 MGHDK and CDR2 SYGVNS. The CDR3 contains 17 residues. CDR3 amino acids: CASSDREGWEMVDTQYF.